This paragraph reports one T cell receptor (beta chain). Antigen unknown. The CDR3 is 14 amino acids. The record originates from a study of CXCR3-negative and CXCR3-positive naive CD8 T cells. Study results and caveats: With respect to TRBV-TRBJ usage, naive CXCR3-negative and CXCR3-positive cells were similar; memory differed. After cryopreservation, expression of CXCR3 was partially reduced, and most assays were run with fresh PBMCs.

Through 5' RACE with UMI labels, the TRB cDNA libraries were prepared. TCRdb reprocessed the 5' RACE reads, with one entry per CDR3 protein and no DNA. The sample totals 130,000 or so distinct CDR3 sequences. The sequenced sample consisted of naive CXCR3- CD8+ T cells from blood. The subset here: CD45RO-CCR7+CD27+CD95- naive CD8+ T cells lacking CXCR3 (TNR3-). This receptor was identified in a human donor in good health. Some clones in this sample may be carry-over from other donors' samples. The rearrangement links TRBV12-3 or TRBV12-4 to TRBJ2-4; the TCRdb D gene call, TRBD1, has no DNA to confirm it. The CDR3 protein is CASSLARAGDIQYF.